These 17 T cell receptor beta chains came from one sample sequenced in a study of CD8 T cells in Susac syndrome. RNA amounts of about 0.45 to 1 ug underwent reverse transcription with random hexamers. TCRdb recomputed calls from the immunoSEQ multiplex PCR reads with MiXCR, one row per CDR3 protein. The sample carries about 71,000 distinct CDR3 sequences, under 96% recorded once. The sample comprised CD4+ T cells from PBMCs. The receptors shown here come from a human donor with multiple sclerosis.

The V call is TRBV5-8, the J call TRBJ1-2; D unclear. Germline assignment: CDR1 SGHTS and CDR2 YDEGEE. The CDR3 covers 11 residues. Trimming took 4 bases from V and 9 from J, leaving 10 bases between them. The CDR3 loop reads CASSHGERYTF. The DNA of the CDR3 is TGTGCCAGCAGCCACGGGGAACGCTACACCTTC.

This rearrangement joins TRBV20-1 to TRBJ2-3, with 9 bases that match TRBD2. J was trimmed by 0 bases and V by 4 bases; bases with no gene match: 2. Germline V lookup: CDR1 DFQATT, CDR2 SNEGSKA (reference sequence). The length of the CDR3 is 14 residues. CDR3 nucleotides: TGCAGTGCTACTAGCGGGGACAGCACAGATACGCAGTATTTT. It translates to CSATSGDSTDTQYF.

The V and J genes are TRBV4-3 and TRBJ2-3; no firm D call. The germline V gene encodes CDR1 LGHNA and CDR2 YSLEER. The CDR3 has 16 residues. V shed 0 bases and J shed 2 bases, with 12 bases lying between them. The CDR3 region is CASSQDFQLNTDTQYF. DNA of the CDR3: TGCGCCAGCAGCCAAGATTTCCAACTAAACACAGATACGCAGTATTTT.

The rearrangement uses TRBV6-6 and TRBJ1-2, with 10 bases identical to TRBD1. This CDR3 contains 14 residues. Germline trimming cut 7 bases from V and 4 bases from J; bases unmatched to any gene: 6. The V gene's germline CDR1 is MNHNY and CDR2 SVGAGI (reference sequence). The CDR3 region has the DNA TGTGCCAGCACCCCGGGACAGGGGTCCTATGGCTACACCTTC. It is translated as CASTPGQGSYGYTF.

This sequence joins TRBV20-1 and TRBJ1-2; no reliable D call. Deletions cut 5 bases from V and 0 bases from J, with 13 bases between. The CDR3 loop spans 14 amino acids. The germline V gene has CDR1 DFQATT and CDR2 SNEGSKA (reference sequence). The CDR3 region is CSAPMDGANYGYTF. In nucleotides, the CDR3 is TGCAGTGCTCCCATGGACGGCGCTAACTATGGCTACACCTTC.

The chain joins TRBV7-9 to TRBJ2-4, with 7 bases lining up with TRBD2. This CDR3 has 15 amino acids. V lost 5 bases to trimming and J lost 3 bases; unmatched junction nucleotides: 7. Germline CDR1 is SEHNR and CDR2 is FQNEAQ (reference sequence). CDR3 sequence (DNA): TGTGCCAGCAGCCTCGATGGGGAGGGCAAAAACATTCAGTACTTC. Translating gives CASSLDGEGKNIQYF.

Only one count was recorded for this clonotype. The rearrangement uses TRBV5-1 and TRBJ2-7; 8 bases map to TRBD1. Germline values: CDR1 SGHRS, CDR2 YFSETQ. This CDR3 spans 15 amino acids. V was clipped by 4 bases and J by 2 bases; unmatched bases: 8. The DNA for the CDR3 is TGCGCCAGCAGCATTGAACCGGGACAGGCCTACGAGCAGTACTTC. Its translation is CASSIEPGQAYEQYF.

The gene calls are TRBV20-1 and TRBJ2-5; the match to TRBD2 covers 12 bases. Trimming removed 7 bases from V and 3 bases from J; junction bases left unmatched: 9. The CDR3 sequence is 15 residues long. Germline V gene lookup returns CDR1 DFQATT and CDR2 SNEGSKA (reference sequence). CDR3 loop: CSVPGRTSGEETQYF. As DNA, the CDR3 is TGCAGTGTTCCTGGCAGGACTAGCGGGGAAGAGACCCAGTACTTC.

This rearrangement joins TRBV11-2 to TRBJ2-3, with D tentatively TRBD1 or TRBD2 (6 bases each). The CDR3 runs to 14 residues. Germline CDR1 is SGHAT and CDR2 is FQNNGV. The V end was cut by 5 bases, the J end by 5 bases, with 14 bases between. CDR3 DNA sequence: TGTGCCAGCAGCCAACGGGGGCCGGGAGATACGCAGTATTTT. Translation: CASSQRGPGDTQYF.

The J gene is TRBJ2-5, the V gene TRBV29-1; D gene ambiguous. Trimming took 4 bases from V and 5 from J, leaving 5 bases between them. This CDR3 is 10 amino acids long. CDR1 and CDR2 from the germline V gene are SQVTM and ANQGSEA. CDR3 DNA sequence: TGCAGCGTTGGAGACGAGACCCAGTACTTC. Translated, it gives CSVGDETQYF.

The V call is TRBV7-2, the J call TRBJ2-1; a possible D gene is TRBD2 (6 bases). Germline V gene lookup returns CDR1 SGHTA and CDR2 FQGNSA. V lost 3 bases to trimming and J lost 4 bases, with 13 bases between them. The CDR3 covers 15 residues. The CDR3 is CASSLRRVEYNEQFF. In nucleotides, the CDR3 is TGTGCCAGCAGCTTGAGGAGGGTTGAGTACAATGAGCAGTTCTTC. The whole variable domain, remainder taken from reference TRBV7-2 and TRBJ2-1, is GAGVSQSPSNKVTEKGKDVELRCDPISGHTALYWYRQSLGQGLEFLIYFQGNSAPDKSGLPSDRFSAERTGGSVSTLTIQRTQQEDSAVYLCASSLRRVEYNEQFFGPGTRLTVL.

The chain recombines TRBV5-6 with TRBJ2-1, with D perhaps TRBD1 (7 bases). Trimming removed 2 bases from V and 6 bases from J, with 12 bases in between. The CDR3 runs to 14 residues. Germline CDR1 reads SGHDT; CDR2 reads YYEEEE. This CDR3 is CASSFRGASNEQFF. The CDR3 DNA follows: TGTGCCAGCAGCTTCAGGGGGGCCAGCAATGAGCAGTTCTTC.

The chain carries TRBV24-1 and TRBJ2-5; 9 positions match TRBD1. Germline CDR1 reads KGHDR; CDR2 reads SFDVKD. The CDR3 is 16 amino acids. V was pared by 4 bases and J by 5 bases, with 10 bases of the junction left unmatched. Here the CDR3 reads CATSDPPGTGSETQYF. Here the CDR3 DNA reads TGTGCCACCAGTGACCCACCCGGGACAGGGTCCGAGACCCAGTACTTC.

The rearrangement uses TRBV20-1 and TRBJ2-5; TRBD2 matches at 8 bases. This CDR3 is 14 amino acids long. The germline V gene has CDR1 DFQATT and CDR2 SNEGSKA (reference sequence). The CDR3: CSCSRGAGEETQYF. The CDR3 nucleotides read TGCAGCTGCTCACGAGGAGCGGGGGAAGAGACCCAGTACTTC.

CDR3 DNA: TGTGCCAGCAGCCCCAATTTCGGTACCTCCTCTGGGGCCAACGTCCTGACTTTC. As protein: CASSPNFGTSSGANVLTF. The chain carries TRBV3-1 and TRBJ2-6, with no clear D. The CDR3 runs to 18 residues. Trimming cost V 4 bases and J 0 bases, with 16 bases left between them. Per germline, CDR1 LGHDT and CDR2 YNNKEL (reference sequence).

The chain carries TRBV28 and TRBJ1-2, with D uncertain. V dropped 8 bases and J dropped 3 bases, with 16 bases sitting between them. CDR3 size: 14 residues. Germline V gene data show CDR1 as MDHEN and CDR2 as SYDVKM. CDR3 sequence: CASSLTDPDYGYTF. CDR3 coding DNA: TGTGCCAGCTCTTTGACGGATCCCGACTATGGCTACACCTTC.

V and J are TRBV29-1 and TRBJ1-2; D is unclear. The CDR3 consists of 15 residues. Germline lookup yields CDR1 SQVTM and CDR2 ANQGSEA. Trimming took 4 bases from V and 1 from J, leaving 16 bases between them. In nucleotides, the CDR3 is TGCAGCGTTGGGGGTAATCCCCAGAGTAACTATGGCTACACCTTC. Translation gives CSVGGNPQSNYGYTF.